What follows are 32 T cell receptor beta chains derived from one specimen sequenced in a study of tumor and adjacent non-tumor tissue in lung cancer. TCRbeta libraries were built with three rounds of nested PCR, modified from ARM-PCR. TCRdb reprocessed the multiplex PCR reads with MiXCR, giving one entry per CDR3 protein. This sample has about 110,000 distinct CDR3 sequences, with roughly 73% found just once. This sample's RNA came from whole unsorted tissue. Sample: lung tumor tissue. The receptors were sampled from an older woman with non-small cell lung cancer.

The chain couples TRBV12-3 or TRBV12-4 to TRBJ2-1, with 7 bases that match TRBD1. The CDR3 runs to 16 residues. The junction had 17 bases not matched to a gene; V was cut back by 10 bases and J by 5 bases. In DNA, the CDR3 is TGTGCCAACACCCCCTGGGAAGGGGGCTCGGACAATGAGCAGTTCTTC. This encodes CANTPWEGGSDNEQFF.

As concerns this clonotype: Lacking the conserved final phenylalanine or tryptophan, this CDR3 likely reflects a read error. The chain carries TRBV11-3 and TRBJ2-4, with TRBD1 matching over 7 bases. Germline assignment: CDR1 SGHNT and CDR2 YENEEA. This CDR3 is 14 amino acids long. The CDR3 nucleotides read TGTGCGAGCAGTCAGACAGGGGCCAAAAACATTCAGTACATC. Its translation is CASSQTGAKNIQYI.

The gene calls are TRBV20-1 and TRBJ2-7, with a weak D call TRBD1 (5 bases). The CDR3 runs to 13 residues. Germline loops: CDR1 DFQATT, CDR2 SNEGSKA (reference sequence). Trimming stripped 5 bases from V and 8 bases from J, with 19 bases between. CDR3 protein: CSASRQWVGKQYF. DNA of the CDR3: TGCAGTGCTTCCCGACAGTGGGTTGGCAAGCAGTACTTC.

With respect to this clonotype: The germline gene is not matched at one end of the junction; a read error may be the cause. V and J are TRBV6-2 or TRBV6-3 and TRBJ2-1; unclear D gene. There are 14 residues in the CDR3. Germline CDR1 is MNHEY and CDR2 is SVGEGT. CDR3 sequence reads: CANSDLGLGMEQFF. DNA of the CDR3: TGTGCCAACAGTGACCTGGGCCTCGGTATGGAGCAGTTCTTC.

The CDR3 DNA reads as TGTGCCAGCAGTCAGCGAAGAGATACTAGCGCTCACGAGCAGTACTTC. This translates into CASSQRRDTSAHEQYF. The genes are TRBV4-2 and TRBJ2-7, with 7 bases aligning to TRBD2. The CDR3 contains 16 residues. CDR1 is LGHNA and CDR2 is YNFKEQ in the germline V gene. V was pared by 6 bases and J by 5 bases, with 16 bases of the junction left unmatched.

Comments on this clonotype: The CDR3 carries no conserved terminal phenylalanine or tryptophan, so it likely arises from a read error. V is TRBV20-1 and J is TRBJ1-6; 7 positions agree with TRBD1. The CDR3 is 14 amino acids. Per the germline V gene, CDR1 is DFQATT and CDR2 is SNEGSKA (reference sequence). The CDR3 coding sequence is TGCAGTGCTAGGGAAACAGGGGCAAGTTCACCTCTCCACTTA. It specifies CSARETGASSPLHL.

This clonotype was found a few times. The V gene is TRBV28, the J gene TRBJ2-3; weak D call: TRBD2 (7 bases). The length of the CDR3 is 14 residues. The V end lost 8 bases, the J end lost 2 bases, and 14 bases lay between the germline ends. The germline CDR1 and CDR2 sequences are MDHEN and SYDVKM. The CDR3 coding sequence is TGTGCCAGCGGGGGGGCGTATACCACAGATACGCAGTATTTT. Its translation: CASGGAYTTDTQYF.

With regard to this clonotype: A much more abundant neighbour one base away suggests this may be a read error. This chain connects TRBV4-3 to TRBJ1-1; D uncertain. This CDR3 spans 13 amino acids. Germline CDR1 reads LGHNA; CDR2 reads YSLEER. CDR3 sequence: CASIQEMETEAFF. The CDR3 DNA follows: TGCGCCAGCATCCAAGAAATGGAAACTGAAGCTTTCTTT.

In the case of this clonotype: A read error may be the cause here, since a much bigger clone is one base away. The chain carries TRBV10-3 and TRBJ2-2, with TRBD2 as a possible D gene (7 bases). Germline V gives CDR1 ENHRY, CDR2 SYGVKD. This CDR3 region has 15 residues. CDR3 nucleotides: TGTGCCATCAGTACCCGGGGGGCAAACACCGGGGAGCTGTTGTTT. Amino acid sequence: CAISTRGANTGELLF.

Turning to this clonotype: One end of the junction varies from germline; a read error may be responsible. The chain recombines TRBV11-2 with TRBJ2-7, with D hard to call. The germline gives CDR1 SGHAT, CDR2 FQNNGV. The CDR3 totals 14 residues. The CDR3 sequence is CASSWDRVGYVQYF. CDR3 DNA sequence: TGTGCCAGCAGTTGGGATCGCGTAGGATACGTGCAGTACTTC.

As regards this clonotype: A read error may produce the germline difference seen at one junction end. The V gene is TRBV6-5, the J gene TRBJ2-2; TRBD2 agrees at 12 bases. The germline V gene encodes CDR1 MNHEY and CDR2 SVGAGI. The CDR3 is 17 residues long. The CDR3 loop reads CANSYSGLAGNTGELFF. Here the CDR3 DNA reads TGTGCCAACAGTTACTCGGGACTAGCGGGGAACACCGGGGAGCTGTTTTTT.

A word on this clonotype: The conserved phenylalanine or tryptophan normally closing the CDR3 is absent here, so this likely arose from a read error. The chain links TRBV11-1 to TRBJ2-2; 9 nucleotides match TRBD1. The CDR3 spans 16 residues. The ends lost 8 bases at V and 1 base at J; junction bases unmatched: 8. CDR1 is SGHAT and CDR2 is FQDESV in the germline V gene (reference sequence). In DNA, the CDR3 is TGTGCCAGCTACGCCTGGACAGGGGTGAACACCGGGGAGCTGTTTTAT. As protein: CASYAWTGVNTGELFY.

Regarding this clonotype: Mismatch with germline at one junction end may stem from a read error. The CDR3 is CAGSYSGQGGTEAFF. The CDR3, as DNA: TGCGCCGGCAGTTACTCGGGACAGGGTGGCACTGAAGCTTTCTTT. The rearrangement uses TRBV6-6 and TRBJ1-1; 9 positions agree with TRBD1. This CDR3 has 15 residues. Germline V CDR1 and CDR2: MNHNY, SVGAGI (reference sequence).

This clonotype was found many times. The DNA for the CDR3 is TGTGCCAGCAGCTCAATGCTGACAGCCTACGAGCAGTACTTC. The encoded protein is CASSSMLTAYEQYF. This chain joins TRBV11-2 and TRBJ2-7; D may be TRBD1 (5 bases). Deletions cut 4 bases from V and 2 bases from J, with 12 bases between. Germline CDR1 SGHAT, CDR2 FQNNGV. This CDR3 has 14 amino acids.

This clonotype was seen a few times. V and J are TRBV18 and TRBJ2-1; TRBD1 is a possible D gene (5 bases). V lost 1 base and J lost 8, with 15 bases in between. CDR1 and CDR2 from the germline V gene are KGHSH and LQKENI. This CDR3 region has 15 residues. CDR3 sequence: CASSPRGLGRDEQFF. The DNA for the CDR3 is TGTGCCAGCTCACCACGGGGCCTAGGTCGGGATGAGCAGTTCTTC.

A note on this clonotype: An end of the junction differs from the germline gene, which may be a read error. This chain connects TRBV20-1 to TRBJ1-5; D uncertain. The CDR3 covers 17 residues. Germline V lookup: CDR1 DFQATT, CDR2 SNEGSKA (reference sequence). For the CDR3, the DNA is TGCAGTGCTACTGCGGATAATGGGGTCATAGGCAATCAGACCCAGCATTTT. This gives the protein CSATADNGVIGNQTQHF.

This clonotype was seen once. The chain is built from TRBV11-2 and TRBJ2-7; a weak D match, TRBD1 (5 bases). Germline assignment: CDR1 SGHAT and CDR2 FQNNGV. The length of the CDR3 is 12 residues. The CDR3 loop reads CISSADRYEQYF. As DNA, the CDR3 is TGTATCAGCAGCGCCGACAGATACGAGCAGTACTTC.

The V gene is TRBV5-1, the J gene TRBJ2-1; 11 bases are shared with TRBD2. This CDR3 is 16 amino acids long. Per the germline V gene, CDR1 is SGHRS and CDR2 is YFSETQ. The V segment lost 3 bases and the J segment 3 bases; nucleotides outside the gene matches: 5. CDR3 nucleotide sequence: TGCGCCAGCAGCTGGGGGCTAGCGGGAGGCTACAATGAGCAGTTCTTC. Translating it yields CASSWGLAGGYNEQFF.

The V and J genes are TRBV6-6 and TRBJ1-5; D is possibly TRBD1 (5 bases). The CDR3 length is 12 residues. Germline lookup yields CDR1 MNHNY and CDR2 SVGAGI (reference sequence). V was pared by 8 bases and J by 16 bases, with 21 bases between. CDR3 bases: TGTGCCAGCCGCGGGGGGTTGCAGCCCTATCATTTT. It translates to CASRGGLQPYHF.

About this clonotype: A read error may produce the germline difference seen at one junction end. V and J are TRBV11-2 and TRBJ2-7; D is unresolved. This CDR3 has 12 amino acids. Germline CDR1 is SGHAT and CDR2 is FQNNGV. The CDR3 DNA is TGTGCCAGCAGCGTGGACCGCTACGAGCAGTGCTTC. Translating it yields CASSVDRYEQCF.

This clonotype showed up many times. J is TRBJ1-2 and V is TRBV29-1, with a weak D call TRBD1 (5 bases). CDR1 and CDR2 from the germline V gene are SQVTM and ANQGSEA. The CDR3 has 11 residues. Trimming stripped 5 bases from V and 7 bases from J, with 11 bases between. The CDR3 DNA reads as TGCAGCGTTCCAAGTAGGGGTGGCTACACCTTC. It yields the protein CSVPSRGGYTF.

Regarding this clonotype: Mismatch with germline at one junction end may stem from a read error. The rearrangement joins TRBV6-2 or TRBV6-3 to TRBJ2-1; no firm D call. There are 14 residues in the CDR3. Germline CDR1 is MNHEY and CDR2 is SVGEGT. The CDR3 DNA follows: TGCGTCAGCAGTTCCGTGGGGTCCTACAATGAGCAGTTCTTC. It encodes CVSSSVGSYNEQFF.

With respect to this clonotype: At one end, the junction sequence differs from germline, possibly due to a read error. The chain employs TRBV28 and TRBJ2-3, with 8 nucleotides matching TRBD2. The germline gives CDR1 MDHEN, CDR2 SYDVKM. The CDR3 is 12 amino acids. CDR3 sequence (DNA): TGTGCAAGCAGCGGGGGACTGGGTCAAGTGTATTTT. It specifies CASSGGLGQVYF.

This clonotype was detected a few times. The chain couples TRBV28 to TRBJ2-1; perhaps TRBD1 as D (6 bases). This CDR3 contains 16 residues. Trimming stripped 2 bases from V and 0 bases from J, with 11 bases between. Germline V gene sequence: CDR1 MDHEN, CDR2 SYDVKM. CDR3 sequence: CASSLVGGLSYNEQFF. The CDR3, as DNA: TGTGCCAGCAGTTTAGTAGGGGGTCTCTCCTACAATGAGCAGTTCTTC.

This clonotype was detected only once. A much bigger clone sits one base away, suggesting this may be a read error. J is TRBJ2-1 and V is TRBV29-1; TRBD2 is a possible D gene (6 bases). The ends were cut back, 6 bases at V and 5 bases at J, with 17 bases in the middle. The CDR3 is 14 amino acids. Germline V lookup: CDR1 SQVTM, CDR2 ANQGSEA. The CDR3 coding sequence is TGCAGCGTATTTCTAGCGAGATTCGACAATGAGCAGTTCTTC. It is translated as CSVFLARFDNEQFF.

This rearrangement joins TRBV5-4 to TRBJ2-5, with D possibly being TRBD2 (5 bases). This CDR3 comprises 16 residues. V was cut by 4 bases and J by 3 bases, with 19 bases left in between. Looked up from germline, CDR1 is SGHNT and CDR2 is YYREEE (reference sequence). CDR3: CASSPRRNSVEETQYF. The DNA for the CDR3 is TGTGCCAGCAGCCCCCGGAGGAACAGCGTTGAAGAGACCCAGTACTTC. The variable domain in full, with the rest retrieved from reference TRBV5-4 and TRBJ2-5, is ETGVTQSPTHLIKTRGQQVTLRCSSQSGHNTVSWYQQALGQGPQFIFQYYREEENGRGNFPPRFSGLQFPNYSSELNVNALELDDSALYLCASSPRRNSVEETQYFGPGTRLLVL.

As to this clonotype: A much larger clone lies one base from this, so it may be a read error. The J gene is TRBJ2-5, the V gene TRBV12-3 or TRBV12-4; 9 nucleotides line up with TRBD1. The length of the CDR3 is 15 residues. CDR3 residues: CASSRGGQGTETQHF. The CDR3 DNA sequence: TGTGCCAGCAGTAGAGGGGGACAGGGAACGGAGACCCAGCACTTC.

Points on this clonotype: This may arise from a read error, as a much more abundant clone is one base away. The CDR3 DNA sequence: TGTGTCAGCAGCCCCGGGACCGGAGGTAGGACAGATACGCAGTATTTT. As protein: CVSSPGTGGRTDTQYF. This rearrangement joins TRBV12-3 or TRBV12-4 to TRBJ2-3; D may match TRBD1 or TRBD2 (5 bases each). The CDR3 is 16 amino acids.

The gene calls are TRBV5-6 and TRBJ2-3, with 9 bases identical to TRBD2. The CDR3 extends over 18 amino acids. Per the germline V gene, CDR1 is SGHDT and CDR2 is YYEEEE. V gave up 1 base and J gave up 1 base; unmatched junction bases: 10. The CDR3 loop is CASSLLAGVHSGTDTQYF. The CDR3 nucleotides read TGTGCCAGCAGCTTGTTAGCGGGGGTTCATTCTGGCACAGATACGCAGTATTTT.

Concerning this clonotype itself: The junction shows a germline mismatch at one end, possibly a read error. The chain links TRBV4-3 to TRBJ2-5; perhaps TRBD1 as D (5 bases). Germline V CDR1 and CDR2: LGHNA, YSLEER. The CDR3 runs 15 residues. The CDR3 here is CTSSRHQDTQETQYF. DNA of the CDR3: TGCACCAGCAGCCGACATCAGGACACACAAGAGACCCAGTACTTC.

This clonotype came up many times. The chain uses TRBV13 and TRBJ1-2, with D perhaps matching TRBD1 (6 bases). CDR1 is PRHDT, CDR2 FYEKMQ, per germline (reference sequence). V was pared by 4 bases and J by 8 bases, with 11 bases between. The CDR3 consists of 12 residues. The CDR3 bases are TGTGCCAGCAGCTGGGGACAAGGAGGCTACACCTTC. It is translated as CASSWGQGGYTF.

Turning to this clonotype: A junction end diverges from the germline sequence, so it may reflect a read error. V and J are TRBV6-1 and TRBJ2-6; 7 nucleotides line up with TRBD1. Germline CDR1 is MNHNS and CDR2 is SASEGT. The CDR3 has 19 residues. DNA of the CDR3: TGTGCGAGCAGTGGCCGGGACAGTGCCATAATCTCTGGGGCCAACGTCCTGACTTTC. Translating it yields CASSGRDSAIISGANVLTF.